This T cell receptor beta chain was retrieved from a study of shared clonotypes between healthy human individuals. V was pared by 7 bases and J by 4 bases, with 7 bases of the junction left unmatched. Germline V gene lookup returns CDR1 SNHLY and CDR2 FYNNEI. CDR3 size: 15 residues. The data were produced by immunoSEQ multiplex PCR, yet TCRdb's version contains in-frame clones alone and is incomplete. The profile shows roughly 700,000 clones, about 74% of them singletons. V is TRBV2 and J is TRBJ2-2, with TRBD2 identical over 9 bases. The sequenced material came from memory CD4+ T cells sorted from blood. Subset reported: CD45RA-negative fraction. This TCR was recovered from a woman aged 25 to 39 in good health. The CDR3 coding sequence is TGTGCCAGCACTCTTTTGACTAGCGGCACCGGGGAGCTGTTTTTT. Translation: CASTLLTSGTGELFF.